The 2 T cell receptor beta chains below come from one sample, sequenced in a study of T cell repertoires in cytomegalovirus infection. No antigen has been identified for these receptors. TCRdb called the reads again in MiXCR, with one record for every CDR3 protein. The sample holds about half a million distinct CDR3 sequences, more than 30% seen once. Material: cultured PBMCs, obtained from culture after CMV antigen stimulation. Receptors were obtained from a human donor in good health (CMV status not recorded). Some clones in this sample may be carry-over from other donors' samples.

This clonotype was seen a few times. The CDR3 DNA follows: TGTGCCAGCAGTCACGGACAGGGGACATATTCCGGGGAGCTGTTTTTT. It specifies CASSHGQGTYSGELFF. This chain uses TRBV12-3 or TRBV12-4 with TRBJ2-2; 9 bases align to TRBD1. This CDR3 comprises 16 residues. J lost 6 bases, V lost 5 bases, and 10 bases had no gene match.

This chain connects TRBV28 to TRBJ2-6, with 8 bases lining up with TRBD1. The junction had 6 bases not matched to a gene; V was cut back by 10 bases and J by 4 bases. The germline CDR1 and CDR2 sequences are MDHEN and SYDVKM. The CDR3 runs to 14 residues. CDR3 in DNA: TGTGCCACAAGCAGGGGGCCAGGGGCCAACGTCCTGACTTTC. Amino acids: CATSRGPGANVLTF.